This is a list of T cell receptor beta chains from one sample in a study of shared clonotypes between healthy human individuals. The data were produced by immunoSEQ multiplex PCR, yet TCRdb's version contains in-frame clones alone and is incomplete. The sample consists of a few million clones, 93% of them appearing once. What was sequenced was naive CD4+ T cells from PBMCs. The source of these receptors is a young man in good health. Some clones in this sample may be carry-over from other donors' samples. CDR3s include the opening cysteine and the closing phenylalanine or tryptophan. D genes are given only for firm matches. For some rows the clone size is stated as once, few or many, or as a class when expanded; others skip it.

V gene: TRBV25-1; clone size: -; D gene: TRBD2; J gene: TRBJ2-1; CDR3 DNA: TGTGCCAGCACAGCGGGAGGTTCTTATGAGCAGTTCTTC; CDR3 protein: CASTAGGSYEQFF
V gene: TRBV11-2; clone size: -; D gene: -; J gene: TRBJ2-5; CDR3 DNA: TGTGCCAGCAGCTTGATCTTGCTGAGAGGGACGCAAGAGACCCAGTACTTC; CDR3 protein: CASSLILLRGTQETQYF
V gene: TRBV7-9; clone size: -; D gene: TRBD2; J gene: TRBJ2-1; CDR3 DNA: TGTGCCAGCAGCTTAGGGTCTAGCGGATACTACAATGAGCAGTTCTTC; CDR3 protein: CASSLGSSGYYNEQFF
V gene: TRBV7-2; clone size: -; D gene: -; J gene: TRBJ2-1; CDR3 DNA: TGTGCCAGCAGCCTGCTAGGGTACAATGAGCAGTTCTTC; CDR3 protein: CASSLLGYNEQFF
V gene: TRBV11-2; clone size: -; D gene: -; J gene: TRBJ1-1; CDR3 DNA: TGTGCCAGCCGCGGCCGGGCGAACACTGAAGCTTTCTTT; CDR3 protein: CASRGRANTEAFF
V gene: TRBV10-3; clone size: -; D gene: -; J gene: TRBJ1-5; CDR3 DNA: TGTGCCATCAGTGCTAGTAGTGGGGGGGGCAATCAGCCCCAGCATTTT; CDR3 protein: CAISASSGGGNQPQHF
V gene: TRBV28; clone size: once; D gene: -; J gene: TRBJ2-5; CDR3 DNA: TGTGCCAGCACCAAGTCGAGGGGGGCCAGAGAGACCCAGTACTTC; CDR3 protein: CASTKSRGARETQYF
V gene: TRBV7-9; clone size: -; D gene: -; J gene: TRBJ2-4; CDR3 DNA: TGTGCCAGCAGCCCCAACCCGTTGGACATTCAGTACTTC; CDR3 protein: CASSPNPLDIQYF
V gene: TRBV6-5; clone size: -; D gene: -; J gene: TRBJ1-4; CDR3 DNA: TGTGCCAGCAGTACCTCAGGGACCCTTAATGAAAAACTGTTTTTT; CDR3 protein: CASSTSGTLNEKLFF
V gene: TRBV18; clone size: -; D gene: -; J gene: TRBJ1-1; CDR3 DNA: TGTGCCAGCTCACCACCTGGGGGCATCAGGACTGAAGCTTTCTTT; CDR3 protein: CASSPPGGIRTEAFF
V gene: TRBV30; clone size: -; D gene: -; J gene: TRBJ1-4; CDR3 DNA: TGTGCCTGGAGTGGGGGTCTATCGGGGAATGAAAAACTGTTTTTT; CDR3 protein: CAWSGGLSGNEKLFF
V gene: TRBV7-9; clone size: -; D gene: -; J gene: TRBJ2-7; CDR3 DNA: TGTGCCAGCAGCTTAGAGTACGGGAGCTCCTACGAGCAGTACTTC; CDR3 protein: CASSLEYGSSYEQYF
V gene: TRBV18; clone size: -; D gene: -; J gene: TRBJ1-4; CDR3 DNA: TGTGCCAGCTCATCAAGGATAGGGGTTAATGAAAAACTGTTTTTT; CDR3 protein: CASSSRIGVNEKLFF
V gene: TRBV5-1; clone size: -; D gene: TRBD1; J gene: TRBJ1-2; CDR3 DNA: TGCGCCAGCAGCTCCAGACAGGGTAACTATGGCTACACCTTC; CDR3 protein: CASSSRQGNYGYTF
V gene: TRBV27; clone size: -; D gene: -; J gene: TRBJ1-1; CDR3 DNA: TGTGCCAGCAGGGGGTGGACAGTCCCCAACACTGAAGCTTTCTTT; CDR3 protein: CASRGWTVPNTEAFF
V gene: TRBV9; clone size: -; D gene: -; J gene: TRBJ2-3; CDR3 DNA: TGTGCCAGCAACCCGTCTAGTGCACCAGATACGCAGTATTTT; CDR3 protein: CASNPSSAPDTQYF
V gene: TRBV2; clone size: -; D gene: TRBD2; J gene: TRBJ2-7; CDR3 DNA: TGTGCCAGCAGTGTTAGCGGGAGCATTGGAGAGCAGTACTTC; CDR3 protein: CASSVSGSIGEQYF
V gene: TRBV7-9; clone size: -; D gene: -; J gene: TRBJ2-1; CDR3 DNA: TGTGCCAGCAGCCCTCGGTACAATGAGCAGTTCTTC; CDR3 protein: CASSPRYNEQFF
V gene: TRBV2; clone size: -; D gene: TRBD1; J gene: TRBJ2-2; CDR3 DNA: TGTGCCAGCAGTGAAGTCCCCGGGACAGATAGGTTACGGGAGCTGTTTTTT; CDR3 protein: CASSEVPGTDRLRELFF
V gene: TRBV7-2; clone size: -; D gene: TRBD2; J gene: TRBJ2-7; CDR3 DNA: TGTGCCAGCAGCTTAGTGTCTAGCGGACAATACGAGCAGTACTTC; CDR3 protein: CASSLVSSGQYEQYF
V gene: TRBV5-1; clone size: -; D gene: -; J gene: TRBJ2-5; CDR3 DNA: TGCGCCAGCAGACAGGCAACCTTACAAGAGACCCAGTACTTC; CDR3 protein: CASRQATLQETQYF
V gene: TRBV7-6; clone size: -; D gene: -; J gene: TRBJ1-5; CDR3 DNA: TGTGCCAGCAGCCCCGTGATTGGTGAGGATAGCAATCAGCCCCAGCATTTT; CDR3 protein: CASSPVIGEDSNQPQHF
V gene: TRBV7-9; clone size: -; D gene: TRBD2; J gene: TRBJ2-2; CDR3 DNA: TGTGCCGGGAAGGGACTAGCGGGAACCACCGCGAACACCGGGGAGCTGTTTTTT; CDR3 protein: CAGKGLAGTTANTGELFF
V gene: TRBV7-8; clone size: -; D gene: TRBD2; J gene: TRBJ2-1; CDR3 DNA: TGTGCCAGCAGCACACAGACTAGCTCTGATGAGCAGTTCTTC; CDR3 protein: CASSTQTSSDEQFF
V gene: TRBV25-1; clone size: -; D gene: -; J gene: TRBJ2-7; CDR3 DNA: TGTGCCAGCAGGCCCCCGGGGCAGGGGGGAGAGCAGTACTTC; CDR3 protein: CASRPPGQGGEQYF
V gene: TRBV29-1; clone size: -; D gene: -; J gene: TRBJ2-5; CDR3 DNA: TGCAGCGTCAAAGGCAGAGATCAGCAGACCCAGTACTTC; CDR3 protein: CSVKGRDQQTQYF
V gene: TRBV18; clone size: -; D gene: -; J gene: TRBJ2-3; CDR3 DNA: TGTGCCAGCTCACCTAACAACCGGATCCTTACGCAGTATTTT; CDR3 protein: CASSPNNRILTQYF
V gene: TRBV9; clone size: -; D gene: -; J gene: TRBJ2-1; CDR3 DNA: TGTGCCAGCAGCGTAGATCCAGCGGGCAGTTCCCTCCTCAGCTCCTACAATGAGCAGTTCTTC; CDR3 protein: CASSVDPAGSSLLSSYNEQFF
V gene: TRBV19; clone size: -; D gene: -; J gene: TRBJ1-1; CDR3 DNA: TGTGCCAGTAGTATAGGTTCAGAAGTAAGAGAAGCTTTCTTT; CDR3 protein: CASSIGSEVREAFF
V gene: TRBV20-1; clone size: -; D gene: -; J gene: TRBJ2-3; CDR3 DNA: TGCAGTGCTCTAGGGGGGGATACGCAGTATTTT; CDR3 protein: CSALGGDTQYF
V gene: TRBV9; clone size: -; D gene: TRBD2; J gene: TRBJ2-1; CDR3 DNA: TGTGCCAGCAGCTACGGGGGAGGGCTAAATGAGCAGTTCTTC; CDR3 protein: CASSYGGGLNEQFF
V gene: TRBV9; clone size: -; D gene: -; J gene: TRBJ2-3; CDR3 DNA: TGTGCCAGCAGCGTCTCTAGCCAGGATACGCAGTATTTT; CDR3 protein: CASSVSSQDTQYF
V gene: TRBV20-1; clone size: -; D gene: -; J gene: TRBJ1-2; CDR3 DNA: TGCAGTGCTAGACGAGGGGACGGCTACACCTTC; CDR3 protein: CSARRGDGYTF
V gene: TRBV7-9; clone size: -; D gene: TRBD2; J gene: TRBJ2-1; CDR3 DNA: TGTGCCAGCACCACTACCGGGACTATTTACAATGAGCAGTTCTTC; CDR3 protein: CASTTTGTIYNEQFF
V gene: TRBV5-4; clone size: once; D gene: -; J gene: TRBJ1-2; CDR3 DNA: TGTGCCAGCAGCTTGGATGGGGAACCCTATGGCTACACCTTC; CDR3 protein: CASSLDGEPYGYTF
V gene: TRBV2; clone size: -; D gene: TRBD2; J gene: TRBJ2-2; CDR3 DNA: TGTGCCAGCACACCGACTAGCGGGAGGTCGAACACCGGGGAGCTGTTTTTT; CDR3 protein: CASTPTSGRSNTGELFF
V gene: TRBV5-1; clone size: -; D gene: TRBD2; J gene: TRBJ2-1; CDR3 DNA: TGCGCCAGCAGGAAAACGGACATAGCGGGGGGTGAGCAGTTCTTC; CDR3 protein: CASRKTDIAGGEQFF